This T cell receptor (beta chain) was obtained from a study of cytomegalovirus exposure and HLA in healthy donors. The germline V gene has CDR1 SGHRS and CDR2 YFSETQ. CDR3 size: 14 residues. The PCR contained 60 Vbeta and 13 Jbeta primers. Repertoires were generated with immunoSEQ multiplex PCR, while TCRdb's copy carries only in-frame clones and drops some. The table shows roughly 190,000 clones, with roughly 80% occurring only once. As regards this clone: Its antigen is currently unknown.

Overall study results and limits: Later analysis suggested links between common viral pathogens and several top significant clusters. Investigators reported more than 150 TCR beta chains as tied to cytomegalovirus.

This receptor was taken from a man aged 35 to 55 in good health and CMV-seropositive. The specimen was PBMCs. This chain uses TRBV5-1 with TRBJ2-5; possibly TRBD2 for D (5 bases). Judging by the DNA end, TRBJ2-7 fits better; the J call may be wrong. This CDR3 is CASGRGSAPYEQYF. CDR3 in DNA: TGCGCCAGCGGCCGTGGTAGCGCTCCCTACGAGCAGTACTTC.